The T cell receptor (beta chain) described here comes from a study of blood T cell repertoires in COVID-19. Study in general: The United States, Italy and Spain supplied acute and convalescent COVID-19 samples. Sources were T cells, B-cell-depleted T cells, or PBMCs; the material itself was cDNA or gDNA.

The CDR3 sequence is 17 residues long. CDR1 is MDHEN, CDR2 SYDVKM, per germline. How the authors handled the data: Counts of nucleated cells, estimated from reference gene primer amplification, were obtained. Produced via immunoSEQ multiplex PCR; TCRdb's table is partial and in-frame only. V, J and clone size were drawn from that table, and D and trimming were deduced from the DNA. The sample includes 65,000 or so clones, 65% to 85% of them seen just once. Concerning this clone: Its ends do not fully match the called genes, so a read error is possible.

This chain joins TRBV28 and TRBJ1-6, with D tentatively TRBD1 (6 bases). This clonotype was obtained from a human donor in a cohort sampled during active COVID-19. Sequencing input: peripheral blood. CDR3: CASCFRSRGSFGSPLHF. The CDR3 nucleotides read TGTGCCAGCTGTTTCAGATCAAGGGGGAGTTTTGGATCACCCCTCCACTTT. Based on the CDR3 plus reference TRBV28 and TRBJ1-6, the full variable domain is DVKVTQSSRYLVKRTGEKVFLECVQDMDHENMFWYRQDPGLGLRLIYFSYDVKMKEKGDIPEGYSVSREKKERFSLILESASTNQTSMYLCASCFRSRGSFGSPLHFGNGTRLTVT.